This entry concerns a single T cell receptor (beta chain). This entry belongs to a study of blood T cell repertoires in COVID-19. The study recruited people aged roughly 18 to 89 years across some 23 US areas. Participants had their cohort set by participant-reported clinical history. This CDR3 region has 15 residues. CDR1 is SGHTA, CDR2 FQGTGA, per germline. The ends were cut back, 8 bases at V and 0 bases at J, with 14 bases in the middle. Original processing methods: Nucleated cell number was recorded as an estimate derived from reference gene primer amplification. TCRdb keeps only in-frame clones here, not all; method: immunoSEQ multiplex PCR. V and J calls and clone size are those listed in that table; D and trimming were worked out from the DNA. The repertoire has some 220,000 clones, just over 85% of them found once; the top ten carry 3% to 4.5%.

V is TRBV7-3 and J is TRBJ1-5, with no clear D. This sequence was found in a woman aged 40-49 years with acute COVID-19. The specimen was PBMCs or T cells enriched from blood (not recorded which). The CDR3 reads CASHEAEYSNQPQHF. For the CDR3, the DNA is TGTGCCAGCCACGAGGCAGAATATAGCAATCAGCCCCAGCATTTT. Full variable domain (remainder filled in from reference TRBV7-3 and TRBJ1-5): GAGVSQTPSNKVTEKGKYVELRCDPISGHTALYWYRQSLGQGPEFLIYFQGTGAADDSGLPNDRFFAVRPEGSVSTLKIQRTERGDSAVYLCASHEAEYSNQPQHFGDGTRLSIL.